What follows describes a single T cell receptor beta chain. Trimming stripped 3 bases from V and 0 bases from J, with 11 bases between. This CDR3 spans 14 amino acids. The germline CDR1 and CDR2 sequences are DFQATT and SNEGSKA (reference sequence). Template switching added a universal primer site, and cDNA bore unique molecular identifiers. MiXCR, run by TCRdb on the 5' RACE reads, gives a single entry per CDR3 protein. This sample has about 890,000 distinct CDR3 sequences, with roughly an eighth found just once. The sample comes from a study of identical twins. These same records also appear under a second study, on yellow fever vaccine responses in identical twins.

Input material: PBMCs. J is TRBJ1-1 and V is TRBV20-1; TRBD1 might be the D (5 bases). This receptor was taken from a woman younger than 30 in good health. The CDR3 here is CSASGGAVNTEAFF. The CDR3 DNA sequence: TGCAGTGCTAGCGGAGGGGCGGTGAACACTGAAGCTTTCTTT.